The T cell receptor (beta chain) described here comes from a study of identical twins (dated by TCRdb to 2016 to 2017). In the study overall: To test whether fetal clonotypes persist, this study deep-sequenced TCR alpha and beta repertoires from monozygotic twins, from unrelated adults of various ages, and from cord blood. Replicate twin experiments were performed at different times using different library preparation protocols to rule out contamination. What the research found in general, with its limitations: In monozygotic twins, recombination models systematically underestimated out-of-frame TCR alpha sharing, but the models matched the sharing seen between unrelated individuals. Fewer insertions were carried by abundant cord blood beta clonotypes; a weaker similar trend was observed in young adult naive repertoires, while no such trend was observed in memory repertoires. Compared with coincidental sharing between unrelated individuals, out-of-frame TCR alpha sequences shared between twins had an excess of sequences with low generation probability. Zero-insertion analyses could be partly confounded by invariant T cells such as MAIT and iNKT, though diverse VJ usage argued against such confounding for most clonotypes. Because the same donors could not be followed over many years, the conclusions depended on cross-sectional statistical analysis. In beta out-of-frame sequences, excess twin sharing was weaker, because having fewer shared sequences lowered the signal-to-noise ratio.

Worth noting for this clonotype: Its antigen has not been determined. No much larger clone exists at a distance of one base, and base qualities are not known.

V is cut back by 5 bases and J by 0 bases, with 7 bases in the junction unmatched. Taken from the germline V gene, the CDR1 and CDR2 loops are SGHVS and FNYEAQ. CDR3 length: 15 amino acids, cysteine to phenylalanine. The retained sequence is limited to the CDR3, 45 bases, with the frame set at the first base. The library was produced with 5' RACE. Instrument on record: Illumina HiSeq 2000. Template switching introduced a universal primer binding site; the final cDNA contained a unique molecular identifier, enabling accurate counting of TCR cDNA molecules. Specific primers in the conserved constant-segment region were used to synthesize first-strand cDNA for TCR alpha and beta chains. Each cDNA library was double barcoded, with a SMART-Mk sample barcode plus Illumina barcodes, to control for contamination. TruSeq adapter sequences along with Illumina sample barcodes were introduced in two successive PCR steps. The TCR alpha and beta cDNA libraries were sequenced on the Illumina HiSeq platform using custom primers. The authors' analysis ran thus. MiGEC was used to process raw reads and extract unique molecular identifiers, and MiXCR was used to find CDR3 positions. For each individual, recombination models were inferred using an EM algorithm with the repgenHMM and IGoR tools. Shared clonotype analysis was performed with the tcR package in R, normalizing sharing by the product of cloneset sizes. Out-of-frame nonproductive sequences were analyzed to study raw recombination free of thymic and clonal selection effects. TCRdb took the public reads, trimmed them with fastp at Q25, ran MiXCR for clone calling and kept in-frame beta chains. Every entry covers one CDR3 protein and lists the most common genes and DNA from its rows. The V and J calls follow TCRdb's processing rather than the paper's. This sample comprises some 790,000 distinct CDR3 sequences, about 18% of them detected only once. Approximately 14% of the sample is in the top ten clones.

Every donor in the study was a healthy Caucasian. The twin cohort consisted of three pairs of female monozygotic twins, all aged about 18 to 30 years. Peripheral blood mononuclear cells were used as the source from which RNA for TCR libraries was isolated. These records were also assigned to another study, of T cells expressing NK-cell markers. The second study also describes: Under ten donors provided sorted CD3+CD56+NKG2C+, CD3+CD56+NKG2C- and CD3+CD56-NKG2C+ T-cell subsets, whose TCR beta-chain repertoires were profiled. Among the eight sequenced donors, only one was HCMV-seronegative, while the other seven were HCMV-seropositive. To restrict sorting to alphabetaTCR-expressing T cells, an anti-gammadeltaTCR antibody was added in several experiments. In roughly six donors, the dominant CD3+CD56+NKG2C+ clonotypes ranked among the top 10 CD8+ clonotypes, making up roughly 1.0-7.5% of CD8+ T cells. Those dominant clonotypes were again the most abundant among CD3+CD56-NKG2C+ cells in four donors, at about 28.3-65%. It remained unclear whether the expanded NKG2C-expressing T cell clones were specific for HCMV antigens. All eight donors whose samples were sequenced were randomly selected healthy volunteers, three of them men and five women. HCMV-specific IgG was detected in serum with a commercial ELISA kit to determine HCMV serostatus. For about six donors, bulk peripheral blood T-cell repertoires were additionally sequenced from unsorted PBMC. MIGEC handled demultiplexing of the reads and grouping by UMI, while MiTCR was used to assemble and quantify clonotypes. Only TCR cDNA sequences supported by at least two reads were kept to exclude erroneous sequences. Downstream repertoire analysis used the tcR package, and clonotypes were matched across fractions by CDR3 nucleotide sequence plus V segment. Antigen specificity was annotated against VDJdb with VDJmatch, allowing one amino acid substitution in CDR3.

The sample taken for sequencing was PBMCs. This clonotype was obtained from a woman aged 18-30 years in good health. The rearrangement combines TRBV7-6 with TRBJ2-7, with TRBD1 matching 7 junction bases. The CDR3 amino acid sequence is: CASSPGTVFSYEQYF. The DNA reads TGTGCCAGCAGCCCCGGGACAGTATTCTCCTACGAGCAGTACTTC.